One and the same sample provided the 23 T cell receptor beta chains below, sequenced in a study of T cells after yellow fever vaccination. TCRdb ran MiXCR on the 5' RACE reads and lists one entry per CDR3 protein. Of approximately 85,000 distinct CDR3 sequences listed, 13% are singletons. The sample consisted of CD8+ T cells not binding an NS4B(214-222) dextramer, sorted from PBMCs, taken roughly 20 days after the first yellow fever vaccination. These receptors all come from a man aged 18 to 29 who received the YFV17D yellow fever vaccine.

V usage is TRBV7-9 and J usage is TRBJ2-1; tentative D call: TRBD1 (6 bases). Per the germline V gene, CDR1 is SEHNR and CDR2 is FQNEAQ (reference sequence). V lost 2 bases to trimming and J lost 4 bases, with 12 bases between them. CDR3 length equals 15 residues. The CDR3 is CASSLWGPGYNEQFF. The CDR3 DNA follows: TGTGCCAGCAGCTTATGGGGGCCTGGGTACAATGAGCAGTTCTTC.

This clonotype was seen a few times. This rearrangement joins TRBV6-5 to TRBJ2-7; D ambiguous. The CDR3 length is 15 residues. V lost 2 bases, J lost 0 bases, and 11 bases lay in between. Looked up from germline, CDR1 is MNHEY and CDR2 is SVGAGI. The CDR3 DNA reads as TGTGCCAGCAGTTACAGACGGTTCAGCTCCTACGAGCAGTACGTC. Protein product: CASSYRRFSSYEQYV.

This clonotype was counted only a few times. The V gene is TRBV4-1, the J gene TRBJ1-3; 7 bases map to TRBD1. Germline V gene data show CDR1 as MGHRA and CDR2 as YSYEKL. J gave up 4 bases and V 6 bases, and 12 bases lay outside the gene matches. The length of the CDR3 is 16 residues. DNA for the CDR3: TGCGCCAGCAGGCCCGGACAGGCCGATTCAGGAAACACCATATATTTT. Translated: CASRPGQADSGNTIYF.

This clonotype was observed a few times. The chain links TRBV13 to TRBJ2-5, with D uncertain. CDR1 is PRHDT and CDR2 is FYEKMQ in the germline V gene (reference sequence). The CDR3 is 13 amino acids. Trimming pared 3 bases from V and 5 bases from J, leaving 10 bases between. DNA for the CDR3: TGTGCCAGCAGCTTGGGTCACGGGGAGACCCAGTACTTC. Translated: CASSLGHGETQYF. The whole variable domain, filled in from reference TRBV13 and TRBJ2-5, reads AAGVIQSPRHLIKEKRETATLKCYPIPRHDTVYWYQQGPGQDPQFLISFYEKMQSDKGSIPDRFSAQQFSDYHSELNMSSLELGDSALYFCASSLGHGETQYFGPGTRLLVL.

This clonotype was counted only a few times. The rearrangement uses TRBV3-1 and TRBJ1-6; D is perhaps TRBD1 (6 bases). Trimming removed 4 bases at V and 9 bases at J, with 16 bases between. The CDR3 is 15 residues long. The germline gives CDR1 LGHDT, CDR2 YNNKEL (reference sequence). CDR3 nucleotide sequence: TGTGCCAGCAGCCTATACCGGACAGAACTTTCACCCCTCCACTTT. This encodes CASSLYRTELSPLHF.

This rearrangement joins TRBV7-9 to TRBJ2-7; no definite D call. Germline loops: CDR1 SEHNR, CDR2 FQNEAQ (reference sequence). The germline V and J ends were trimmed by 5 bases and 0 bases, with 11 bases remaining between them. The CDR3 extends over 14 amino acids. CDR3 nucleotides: TGTGCCAGCAGCCCGACAACGAGCTCCTACGAGCAGTACTTC. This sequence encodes CASSPTTSSYEQYF.

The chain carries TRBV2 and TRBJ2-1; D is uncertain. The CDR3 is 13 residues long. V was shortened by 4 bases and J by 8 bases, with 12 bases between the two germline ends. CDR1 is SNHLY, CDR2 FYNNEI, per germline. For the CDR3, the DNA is TGTGCCAGCAGTGGAACCAATTCGGATGAGCAGTTCTTC. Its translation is CASSGTNSDEQFF.

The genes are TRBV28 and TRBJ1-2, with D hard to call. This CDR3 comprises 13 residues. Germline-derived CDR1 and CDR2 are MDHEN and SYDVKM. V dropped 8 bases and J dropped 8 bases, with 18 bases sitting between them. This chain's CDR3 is CASLPFSGQGYTF. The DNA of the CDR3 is TGTGCCAGCCTCCCTTTCAGCGGGCAGGGCTACACCTTC.

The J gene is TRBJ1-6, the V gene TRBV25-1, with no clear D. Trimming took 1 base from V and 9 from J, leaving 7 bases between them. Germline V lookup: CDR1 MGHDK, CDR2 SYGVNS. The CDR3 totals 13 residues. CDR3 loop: CASSEWEGSPLHF. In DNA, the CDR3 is TGTGCCAGCAGTGAATGGGAAGGTTCACCCCTCCACTTT.

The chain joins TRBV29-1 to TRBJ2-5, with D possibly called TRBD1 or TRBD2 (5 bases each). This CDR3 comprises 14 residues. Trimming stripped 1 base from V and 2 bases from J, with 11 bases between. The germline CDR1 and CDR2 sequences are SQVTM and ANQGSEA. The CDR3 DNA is TGCAGCGTTGAAGCGGGACGGTTACAAGAGACCCAGTACTTC. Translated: CSVEAGRLQETQYF. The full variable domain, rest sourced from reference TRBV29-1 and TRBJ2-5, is SAVISQKPSRDICQRGTSLTIQCQVDSQVTMMFWYRQQPGQSLTLIATANQGSEATYESGFVIDKFPISRPNLTFSTLTVSNMSPEDSSIYLCSVEAGRLQETQYFGPGTRLLVL.

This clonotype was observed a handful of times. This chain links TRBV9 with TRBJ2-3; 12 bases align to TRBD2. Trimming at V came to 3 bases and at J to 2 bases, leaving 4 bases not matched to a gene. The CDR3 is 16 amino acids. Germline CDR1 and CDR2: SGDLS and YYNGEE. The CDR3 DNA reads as TGTGCCAGCAGCGAACTAGCGGGGGGATCCACAGATACGCAGTATTTT. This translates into CASSELAGGSTDTQYF.

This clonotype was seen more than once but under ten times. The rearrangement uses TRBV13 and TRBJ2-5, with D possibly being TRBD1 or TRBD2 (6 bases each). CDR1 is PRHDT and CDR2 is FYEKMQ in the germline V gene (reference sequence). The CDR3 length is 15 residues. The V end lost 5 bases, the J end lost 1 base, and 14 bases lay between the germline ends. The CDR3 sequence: CASSALGGLQETQYF. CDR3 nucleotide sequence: TGTGCCAGCAGCGCCTTAGGGGGGCTCCAAGAGACCCAGTACTTC. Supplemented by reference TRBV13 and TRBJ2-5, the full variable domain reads AAGVIQSPRHLIKEKRETATLKCYPIPRHDTVYWYQQGPGQDPQFLISFYEKMQSDKGSIPDRFSAQQFSDYHSELNMSSLELGDSALYFCASSALGGLQETQYFGPGTRLLVL.

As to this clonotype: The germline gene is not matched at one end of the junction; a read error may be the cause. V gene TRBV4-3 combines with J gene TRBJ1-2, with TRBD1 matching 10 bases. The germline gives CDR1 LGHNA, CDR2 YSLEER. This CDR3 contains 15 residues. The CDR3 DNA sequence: TGCGCCAGCAGCCAAGATCTAGGGACAGGGGAAGAACAAGCCTTC. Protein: CASSQDLGTGEEQAF.

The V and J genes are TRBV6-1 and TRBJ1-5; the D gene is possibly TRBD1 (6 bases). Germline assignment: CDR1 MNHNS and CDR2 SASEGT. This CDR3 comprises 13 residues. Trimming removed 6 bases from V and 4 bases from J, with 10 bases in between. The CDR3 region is CASRDSQNQPQHF. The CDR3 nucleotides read TGTGCCAGCAGGGACAGTCAAAATCAGCCCCAGCATTTT.

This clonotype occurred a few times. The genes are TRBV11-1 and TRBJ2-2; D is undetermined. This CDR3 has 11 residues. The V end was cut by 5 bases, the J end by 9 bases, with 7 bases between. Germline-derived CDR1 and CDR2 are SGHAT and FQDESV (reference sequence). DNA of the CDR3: TGTGCCAGCAGCGCCGGCCGGGAGCTGTTTTTT. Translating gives CASSAGRELFF. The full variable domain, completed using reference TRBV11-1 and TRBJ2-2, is EAEVAQSPRYKITEKSQAVAFWCDPISGHATLYWYRQILGQGPELLVQFQDESVVDDSQLPKDRFSAERLKGVDSTLKIQPAELGDSAMYLCASSAGRELFFGEGSRLTVL.

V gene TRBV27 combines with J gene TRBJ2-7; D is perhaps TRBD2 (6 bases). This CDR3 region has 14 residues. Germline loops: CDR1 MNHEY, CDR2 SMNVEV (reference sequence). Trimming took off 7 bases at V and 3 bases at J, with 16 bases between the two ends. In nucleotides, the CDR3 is TGTGCCAGCAAGACCCCGGGGGAGTACTACGAGCAGTACTTC. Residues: CASKTPGEYYEQYF.

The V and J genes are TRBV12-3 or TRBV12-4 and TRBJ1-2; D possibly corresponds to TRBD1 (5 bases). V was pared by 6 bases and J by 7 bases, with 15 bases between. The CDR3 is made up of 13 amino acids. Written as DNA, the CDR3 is TGTGCCAGCAGCCCCGGGGATGGGGGTGGCTACACCTTC. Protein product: CASSPGDGGGYTF.

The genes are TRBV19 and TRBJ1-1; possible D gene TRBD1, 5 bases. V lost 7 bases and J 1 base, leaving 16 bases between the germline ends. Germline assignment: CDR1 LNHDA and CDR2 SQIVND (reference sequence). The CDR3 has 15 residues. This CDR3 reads CASNPMGGSNTEAFF. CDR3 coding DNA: TGTGCCAGTAACCCCATGGGGGGGTCGAACACTGAAGCTTTCTTT.

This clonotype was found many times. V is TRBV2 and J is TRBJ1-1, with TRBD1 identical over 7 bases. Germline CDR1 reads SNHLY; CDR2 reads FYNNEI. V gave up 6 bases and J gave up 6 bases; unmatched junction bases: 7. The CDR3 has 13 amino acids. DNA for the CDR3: TGTGCCAGCAGGCAGGGGGTCGTCGCTGAAGCTTTCTTT. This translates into CASRQGVVAEAFF.

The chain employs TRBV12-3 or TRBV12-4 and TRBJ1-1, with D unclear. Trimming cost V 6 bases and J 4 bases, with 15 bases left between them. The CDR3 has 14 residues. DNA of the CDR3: TGTGCCAGCAGCTTGTCAGCCCTCGGCACTGAAGCTTTCTTT. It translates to CASSLSALGTEAFF.

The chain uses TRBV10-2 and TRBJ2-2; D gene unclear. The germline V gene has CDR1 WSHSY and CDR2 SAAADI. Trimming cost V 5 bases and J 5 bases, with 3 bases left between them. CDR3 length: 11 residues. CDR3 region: CASSQTGELFF. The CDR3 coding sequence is TGCGCCAGCAGTCAAACCGGGGAGCTGTTTTTT.

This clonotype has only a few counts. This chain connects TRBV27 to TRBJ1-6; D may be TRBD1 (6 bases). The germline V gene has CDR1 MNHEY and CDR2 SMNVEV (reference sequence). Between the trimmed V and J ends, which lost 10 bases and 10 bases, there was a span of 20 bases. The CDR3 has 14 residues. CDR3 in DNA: TGTGCCACCAAAAATACAGGGTACGGGTCACCCCTCCACTTT. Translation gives CATKNTGYGSPLHF.

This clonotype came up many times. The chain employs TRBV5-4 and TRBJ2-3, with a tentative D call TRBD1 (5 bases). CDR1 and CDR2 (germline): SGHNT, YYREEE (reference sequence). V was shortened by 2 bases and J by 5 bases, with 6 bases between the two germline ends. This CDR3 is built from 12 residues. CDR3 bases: TGTGCCAGCAGCTTAACAGGAGATACGCAGTATTTT. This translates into CASSLTGDTQYF.